This TCR beta chain appears in the sequencing data of a study of T cells in women clearing cervical HPV infection. Study as a whole: Controls were women whose single incident HPV16 infection cleared within 12 months without precancer or cancer. Case blood was drawn a median 149 days after lesion detection.

V gave up 2 bases and J gave up 7 bases, with 6 bases separating them. This CDR3 is built from 12 residues. The germline V gene encodes CDR1 LNHDA and CDR2 SQIVND (reference sequence). Of note for this clone: Read sequence stops 3 residues before the CDR3 end, and the germline J gene provides the missing end.

The protocol was immunoSEQ multiplex PCR, while the TCRdb copy is restricted to in-frame clones and leaves out a portion. The listing records tens of thousands of clones. This chain uses TRBV19 with TRBJ1-5, with D hard to call. The sequence was obtained from a woman aged 18 to 75 with a cervical HPV16 infection that either progressed to CIN3+ or cleared (not recorded which). The sequencing sample was made of blood buffy coat. This CDR3 is CASSILLQPQHF. The CDR3 DNA, read in part, is TGTGCCAGTAGTATACTACTCCAGCCC. The whole variable domain, remainder taken from reference TRBV19 and TRBJ1-5, is DGGITQSPKYLFRKEGQNVTLSCEQNLNHDAMYWYRQDPGQGLRLIYYSQIVNDFQKGDIAEGYSVSREKKESFPLTVTSAQKNPTAFYLCASSILLQPQHFGDGTRLSIL.